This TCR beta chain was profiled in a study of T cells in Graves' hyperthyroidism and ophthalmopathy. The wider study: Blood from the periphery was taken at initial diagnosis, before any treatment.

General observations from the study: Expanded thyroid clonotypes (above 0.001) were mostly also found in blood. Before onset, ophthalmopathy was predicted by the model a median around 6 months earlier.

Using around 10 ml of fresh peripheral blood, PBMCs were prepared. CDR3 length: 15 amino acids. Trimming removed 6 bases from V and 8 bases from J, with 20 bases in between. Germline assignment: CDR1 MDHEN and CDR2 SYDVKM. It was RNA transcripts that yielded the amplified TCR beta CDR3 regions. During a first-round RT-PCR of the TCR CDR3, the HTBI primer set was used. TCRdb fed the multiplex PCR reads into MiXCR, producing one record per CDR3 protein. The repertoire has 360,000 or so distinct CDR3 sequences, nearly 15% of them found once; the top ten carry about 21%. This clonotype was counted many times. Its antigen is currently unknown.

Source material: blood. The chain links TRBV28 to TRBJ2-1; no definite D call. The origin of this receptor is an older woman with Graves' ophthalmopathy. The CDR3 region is CASSRPGRQGDEQFF. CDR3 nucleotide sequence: TGTGCCAGCAGCCGGCCGGGCCGCCAAGGAGATGAGCAGTTCTTC.